The 24 T cell receptor beta chains listed next were all sequenced from one sample in a study of spatial heterogeneity in lung cancer. Each CDR3 protein is one row after TCRdb ran MiXCR on the 5' RACE reads. The table has about 45,000 distinct CDR3 sequences, nearly 7% seen once; the top ten hold roughly 45%. Regarding time point: sample taken at primary tumor resection. The specimen comprised PBMCs, sampled at surgery. The receptor source for this set is a female donor with early-stage non-small cell lung cancer.

The chain is built from TRBV30 and TRBJ1-1; the D gene is possibly TRBD1 (6 bases). V lost 0 bases to trimming and J lost 5 bases, with 16 bases between them. CDR1 and CDR2 (germline): GTSNPN, SVGIG (reference sequence). This CDR3 contains 15 residues. CDR3 bases: TGTGCCTGGAGTGTTCTCGATACAGGGCGGACTGAAGCTTTCTTT. Its protein product is CAWSVLDTGRTEAFF.

This clonotype was picked up many times. This rearrangement joins TRBV29-1 to TRBJ1-5; unclear D gene. Germline CDR1 reads SQVTM; CDR2 reads ANQGSEA. Trimming left V 4 bases short and J 2 bases short, with 6 bases between. The CDR3 extends over 12 amino acids. The CDR3 coding sequence is TGCAGCGTTGGTGGGGGCAATCAGCCCCAGCATTTT. This translates into CSVGGGNQPQHF.

The chain uses TRBV7-9 and TRBJ2-3; D is possibly TRBD1 or TRBD2 (5 bases each). Looked up from germline, CDR1 is SEHNR and CDR2 is FQNEAQ (reference sequence). Trimming removed 4 bases from V and 6 bases from J, with 14 bases in between. The CDR3 is 14 residues long. The CDR3 sequence is CASSSSRGEDTQYF. DNA of the CDR3: TGTGCCAGCAGCTCCTCTAGGGGAGAGGATACGCAGTATTTT. Full variable domain (rest looked up from reference TRBV7-9 and TRBJ2-3): DTGVSQNPRHKITKRGQNVTFRCDPISEHNRLYWYRQTLGQGPEFLTYFQNEAQLEKSRLLSDRFSAERPKGSFSTLEIQRTEQGDSAMYLCASSSSRGEDTQYFGPGTRLTVL.

Ten or more counts support this clonotype. The V gene is TRBV5-1, the J gene TRBJ2-2, with 9 bases aligning to TRBD2. Germline lookup yields CDR1 SGHRS and CDR2 YFSETQ. This CDR3 is 16 amino acids long. J gave up 3 bases and V 4 bases, and 7 bases lay outside the gene matches. The CDR3: CASSLPAGGHTGELFF. CDR3 nucleotide sequence: TGCGCCAGCAGCCTTCCAGCGGGGGGTCACACCGGGGAGCTGTTTTTT.

The sample holds a few counts of this clonotype. The chain couples TRBV9 to TRBJ1-1; D is unclear. The CDR3 totals 13 residues. V dropped 2 bases and J dropped 5 bases, with 10 bases sitting between them. The germline gives CDR1 SGDLS, CDR2 YYNGEE. Written as DNA, the CDR3 is TGTGCCAGCAGCGTCCAGTCTGGGACTGAAGCTTTCTTT. Translating gives CASSVQSGTEAFF.

This chain connects TRBV12-3 or TRBV12-4 to TRBJ1-6, with D unresolved. Deletions cut 5 bases from V and 0 bases from J, with 5 bases between. The CDR3 contains 14 residues. The CDR3 loop reads CASSISSYNSPLHF. The CDR3 DNA sequence: TGTGCCAGCAGTATAAGCTCCTATAATTCACCCCTCCACTTT.

The sample holds many counts of this clonotype. The rearrangement links TRBV7-9 to TRBJ2-3; 8 nucleotides agree with TRBD2. This CDR3 has 15 amino acids. With V trimmed by 3 bases and J by 4 bases, 6 bases remained unmatched. CDR1 and CDR2 (germline): SEHNR, FQNEAQ (reference sequence). The CDR3 bases are TGTGCCAGCAGCTTTACCGGGGGGGCCGCAGATACGCAGTATTTT. Protein sequence: CASSFTGGAADTQYF.

This clonotype was counted a few times. The genes are TRBV7-8 and TRBJ2-2; 9 nucleotides line up with TRBD2. This CDR3 has 15 residues. The germline V gene encodes CDR1 SGHVS and CDR2 FQNEAQ. After removal of 5 bases from V and 4 bases from J, the junction contained 5 bases not matched to a gene. The chain's CDR3 is CASSQSGGSTGELFF. DNA of the CDR3: TGTGCCAGCAGCCAGAGCGGGGGGTCCACCGGGGAGCTGTTTTTT.

The chain combines TRBV5-4 with TRBJ2-3; 8 nucleotides agree with TRBD2. CDR3 size: 15 residues. With 4 bases clipped from V and 0 bases from J, the junction kept 4 bases outside the gene matches. From germline, CDR1 is SGHNT and CDR2 YYREEE (reference sequence). The CDR3 DNA is TGTGCCAGCAGCCGGGGGGGCGGTAGCACAGATACGCAGTATTTT. It encodes CASSRGGGSTDTQYF. The whole variable domain, filled in from reference TRBV5-4 and TRBJ2-3, reads ETGVTQSPTHLIKTRGQQVTLRCSSQSGHNTVSWYQQALGQGPQFIFQYYREEENGRGNFPPRFSGLQFPNYSSELNVNALELDDSALYLCASSRGGGSTDTQYFGPGTRLTVL.

This clonotype came up many times. The V and J genes are TRBV5-4 and TRBJ2-7, with D uncertain. Trimming took 2 bases from V and 8 from J, leaving 11 bases between them. Germline-derived CDR1 and CDR2 are SGHNT and YYREEE (reference sequence). The CDR3 totals 12 residues. The DNA for the CDR3 is TGTGCCAGCAGCTTTGAGTCGATTCAGCAGTACTTC. It encodes CASSFESIQQYF.

In its sample, this clonotype was seen a few times. V usage is TRBV18 and J usage is TRBJ1-1; no clear D. Germline V gene sequence: CDR1 KGHSH, CDR2 LQKENI. There are 13 residues in the CDR3. Trimming left V 6 bases short and J 4 bases short, with 12 bases between. The CDR3 loop reads CASSAGESTEAFF. CDR3 bases: TGTGCCAGCTCTGCGGGCGAAAGCACTGAAGCTTTCTTT.

This clonotype was counted a few times. The rearrangement joins TRBV30 to TRBJ2-7; D is undetermined. Per the germline V gene, CDR1 is GTSNPN and CDR2 is SVGIG (reference sequence). The germline V and J ends were trimmed by 0 bases and 3 bases, with 9 bases remaining between them. This CDR3 has 13 amino acids. The CDR3 reads CAWSVEASYEQYF. The DNA of the CDR3 is TGTGCCTGGAGTGTAGAGGCCAGCTACGAGCAGTACTTC. Filled out from reference TRBV30 and TRBJ2-7, the complete variable domain reads SQTIHQWPATLVQPVGSPLSLECTVEGTSNPNLYWYRQAAGRGLQLLFYSVGIGQISSEVPQNLSASRPQDRQFILSSKKLLLSDSGFYLCAWSVEASYEQYFGPGTRLTVT.

In its sample, this clonotype was seen a few times. This sequence joins TRBV14 and TRBJ1-1; D not certain. Trimming took off 4 bases at V and 8 bases at J, with 14 bases between the two ends. CDR3 length: 13 amino acids. CDR1 is SGHDN and CDR2 is FVKESK in the germline V gene. DNA of the CDR3: TGTGCCAGCAGCCTCCAGGCGACAACCGAAGCTTTCTTT. Translation gives CASSLQATTEAFF.

Comments on this clonotype: A much larger clone differs from this one at a single base, so this may be a read error. This chain links TRBV9 with TRBJ2-1; 8 nucleotides line up with TRBD2. Germline V gene sequence: CDR1 SGDLS, CDR2 YYNGEE. This CDR3 is built from 15 residues. The CDR3 DNA sequence: TGTGCCGGCAGCGACAGAGCGGGGGCTTACAATGAGCAGTTCTTC. Translation: CAGSDRAGAYNEQFF.

CDR3 bases: TGTGCCAGCTCATTCTTTCCCGGGGTACCCGAAAACACTGAAGCTTTCTTT. Its translation is CASSFFPGVPENTEAFF. V gene TRBV18 combines with J gene TRBJ1-1; the D is unclear. Per germline, CDR1 KGHSH and CDR2 LQKENI. The V and J ends lost 5 bases and 2 bases respectively, with 21 bases between them. CDR3 length equals 17 residues.

The chain carries TRBV12-5 and TRBJ1-1; possible D gene TRBD1, 5 bases. V was cut by 7 bases and J by 4 bases, with 13 bases left in between. Germline assignment: CDR1 LGHNT and CDR2 FRNRAP. The CDR3 contains 13 residues. The chain's CDR3 is CASARGASTEAFF. CDR3 sequence (DNA): TGTGCTAGTGCCCGAGGGGCCAGCACTGAAGCTTTCTTT.

This clonotype was seen at least ten times. The chain joins TRBV11-2 to TRBJ1-5, with 8 bases aligning to TRBD1. The V segment lost 5 bases and the J segment 9 bases; nucleotides outside the gene matches: 6. The CDR3 runs to 13 residues. Germline V gene lookup returns CDR1 SGHAT and CDR2 FQNNGV. For the CDR3, the DNA is TGTGCCAGCAGCCGGGACAGGTCAGGGCCCCAGCATTTT. This translates into CASSRDRSGPQHF.

This chain uses TRBV5-1 with TRBJ1-1; maybe TRBD1 (5 bases). The V and J ends lost 3 bases and 3 bases respectively, with 12 bases between them. Germline loops: CDR1 SGHRS, CDR2 YFSETQ. The CDR3 runs 14 residues. Written as DNA, the CDR3 is TGCGCCAGCAGCTCCATAGGGGCCTACACTGAAGCTTTCTTT. Residues: CASSSIGAYTEAFF.

The table lists this clonotype with many counts. V is TRBV28 and J is TRBJ1-2, with D maybe TRBD1 (5 bases). The CDR3 runs 13 residues. From germline, CDR1 is MDHEN and CDR2 SYDVKM. V was shortened by 5 bases and J by 8 bases, with 15 bases between the two germline ends. CDR3 sequence reads: CASSPTQGWGYTF. The DNA of the CDR3 is TGTGCCAGCAGTCCGACGCAGGGATGGGGCTACACCTTC.

This clonotype was recorded a few times. The chain carries TRBV18 and TRBJ1-1; 10 bases fit TRBD1. Germline assignment: CDR1 KGHSH and CDR2 LQKENI. The CDR3 extends over 14 amino acids. With 3 bases clipped from V and 3 bases from J, the junction kept 1 base outside the gene matches. The CDR3 is CASSPGTGDTEAFF. CDR3 DNA: TGTGCCAGCTCACCGGGGACAGGGGACACTGAAGCTTTCTTT. Complete variable domain (other parts from reference TRBV18 and TRBJ1-1): NAGVMQNPRHLVRRRGQEARLRCSPMKGHSHVYWYRQLPEEGLKFMVYLQKENIIDESGMPKERFSAEFPKEGPSILRIQQVVRGDSAAYFCASSPGTGDTEAFFGQGTRLTVV.

This clonotype showed up many times. The chain links TRBV9 to TRBJ2-7; no firm D call. This CDR3 comprises 13 residues. Trimming shortened V by 2 bases and J by 7 bases, and 13 bases separated the two germline ends. CDR1 is SGDLS, CDR2 YYNGEE, per germline. The CDR3 nucleotides read TGTGCCAGCAGCGTTGAGACCCTTGGTGAGCAGTACTTC. The encoded protein is CASSVETLGEQYF. Looking up the rest from reference TRBV9 and TRBJ2-7 gives the full variable domain: DSGVTQTPKHLITATGQRVTLRCSPRSGDLSVYWYQQSLDQGLQFLIQYYNGEERAKGNILERFSAQQFPDLHSELNLSSLELGDSALYFCASSVETLGEQYFGPGTRLTVT.

This clonotype was detected only once. It may be a read error: a sequence one base away is much more abundant. The J gene is TRBJ2-7, the V gene TRBV10-3; D unclear. V lost 8 bases and J lost 4, with 15 bases in between. From germline, CDR1 is ENHRY and CDR2 SYGVKD. CDR3 length: 13 amino acids. DNA for the CDR3: TGTGCCATCGCTCCAGACTTTAAATACGAGCAGTACTTC. This translates into CAIAPDFKYEQYF.

This clonotype was seen ten or more times. This chain links TRBV7-6 with TRBJ2-1, with D possibly being TRBD1 or TRBD2 (5 bases each). CDR3 length: 15 amino acids. Trimming stripped 4 bases from V and 2 bases from J, with 12 bases between. Germline values: CDR1 SGHVS, CDR2 FNYEAQ. The CDR3 DNA follows: TGTGCCAGCAGCTCCCCGGGACGGACCTACAATGAGCAGTTCTTC. It codes for CASSSPGRTYNEQFF.

This clonotype was recorded many times. J is TRBJ1-4 and V is TRBV20-1; 8 bases match TRBD1. Germline V CDR1 and CDR2: DFQATT, SNEGSKA (reference sequence). The CDR3 covers 16 residues. With V trimmed by 3 bases and J by 1 base, 7 bases remained unmatched. CDR3 nucleotide sequence: TGCAGTGCTAGGGGACAGGCGGGAGGAACTAATGAAAAACTGTTTTTT. Translating it yields CSARGQAGGTNEKLFF.